The 30 T cell receptor beta chains in this list originate from one sample, sequenced in a study of T cell clusters in autoimmune cytopenias (dated by TCRdb to between 2019 and 2020). For sequencing, an Illumina MiSeq was employed. Multiplex PCR with a touch-down protocol amplified TRB rearrangements, with the TRB-A and TRB-B primer pools combined in a single tube. Each CDR3 protein sequence appears as one entry after TCRdb reprocessed the reads, and no DNA is included. The table of this sample itemizes about 5,100 distinct CDR3 sequences. The ten top clones hold about 26% of the sample. Each sample's TRB amplification started from 200 to 300 ng of peripheral blood genomic DNA, which corresponds to approximately 36,000 genome equivalents. The sequenced sample was peripheral blood. These receptors were obtained from a human donor with an autoimmune cytopenia or autoimmune hepatitis (not recorded which).

The V and J genes are TRBV6-1 and TRBJ1-5; TCRdb names TRBD1, which stays unverified in the absence of DNA. The CDR3 sequence is 16 residues long. CDR1 MNHNS and CDR2 SASEGT come from the germline V gene. Here the CDR3 reads CASRTDGQGGNQPQHF.

This chain links TRBV7-9 with TRBJ1-4. The CDR3 has 15 amino acids. Germline assignment: CDR1 SEHNR and CDR2 FQNEAQ (reference sequence). The CDR3 protein is CASSLDRVLNEKLFF.

The chain links TRBV5-1 to TRBJ1-1; TCRdb's D call of TRBD1 is untestable without DNA. CDR3 size: 15 residues. Per germline, CDR1 SGHRS and CDR2 YFSETQ. The CDR3 sequence: CASSSTGGGGTEAFF.

By frequency, this clonotype is medium-sized. The chain is built from TRBV20-1 and TRBJ2-7; TCRdb gives TRBD2 as the D gene, but with no DNA this cannot be confirmed. This CDR3 has 14 amino acids. The germline V gene has CDR1 DFQATT and CDR2 SNEGSKA (reference sequence). CDR3 loop: CSAPSGAGGNEQYF.

V usage is TRBV20-1 and J usage is TRBJ2-3; TCRdb gives TRBD2 as the D gene, but with no DNA this cannot be confirmed. Germline V gives CDR1 DFQATT, CDR2 SNEGSKA (reference sequence). This CDR3 comprises 15 residues. This CDR3 reads CSASGTSGSTDTQYF.

The rearrangement uses TRBV25-1 and TRBJ2-7; the TCRdb call, TRBD1, lacks DNA for checking. There are 14 residues in the CDR3. Germline V lookup: CDR1 MGHDK, CDR2 SYGVNS. CDR3 in amino acids: CASSESPSTYEQYF.

Measured by frequency, this clonotype is medium-sized. V is TRBV30 and J is TRBJ1-2; without DNA, the TCRdb call of TRBD1 cannot be checked. CDR1 GTSNPN and CDR2 SVGIG come from the germline V gene (reference sequence). The CDR3 has 13 residues. The CDR3 spells CAWIGGRGDGYTF.

This clonotype is labeled medium-sized based on frequency. The CDR3 here is CAIRDRDIANTGELFF. The chain joins TRBV10-3 to TRBJ2-2; TCRdb's assignment of TRBD1 cannot be checked, as there is no DNA. This CDR3 region has 16 residues. Germline V gene sequence: CDR1 ENHRY, CDR2 SYGVKD.

This clonotype is identified as medium-sized from frequency. This rearrangement joins TRBV7-2 to TRBJ2-7; TCRdb designates TRBD2, a call that cannot be tested without DNA. CDR1 and CDR2 from the germline V gene are SGHTA and FQGNSA. The CDR3 has 16 residues. CDR3: CASSLGTSGFLYEQYF.

This chain links TRBV6-5 with TRBJ1-5. Germline assignment: CDR1 MNHEY and CDR2 SVGAGI. CDR3 length equals 12 residues. The chain's CDR3 is CASTDVGQPQHF.

Considering frequency, this clonotype is medium-sized. The chain employs TRBV13 and TRBJ2-6. Germline-derived CDR1 and CDR2 are PRHDT and FYEKMQ (reference sequence). This CDR3 is 15 amino acids long. The CDR3 loop is CASSPTSSGANVLTF.

This chain connects TRBV10-3 to TRBJ2-2; checking the TCRdb D call of TRBD2 is not possible without DNA. The CDR3 sequence is 16 residues long. Germline CDR1 and CDR2: ENHRY and SYGVKD. CDR3 sequence reads: CAISDGSGSYTGELFF.

Measured by frequency, this clonotype is medium-sized. The chain has TRBV7-2 and TRBJ2-3; the D gene TCRdb calls, TRBD2, cannot be checked with no DNA. This CDR3 comprises 17 residues. Germline CDR1 SGHTA, CDR2 FQGNSA. CDR3 region: CASSLGLAGGGTDTQYF.

The V and J genes are TRBV5-6 and TRBJ2-1; the D gene TCRdb calls, TRBD1, cannot be checked with no DNA. The CDR3 spans 15 residues. The germline V gene encodes CDR1 SGHDT and CDR2 YYEEEE. The chain's CDR3 is CASSYGTGRYNEQFF.

This clonotype is identified as medium-sized (0.01 to 0.1%) from frequency. J is TRBJ1-1 and V is TRBV30; the D call from TCRdb, TRBD1, cannot be confirmed without DNA. CDR1 GTSNPN and CDR2 SVGIG come from the germline V gene (reference sequence). This CDR3 has 13 residues. CDR3 sequence: CAWKTGLNTEAFF. Variable domain in full (rest from reference TRBV30 and TRBJ1-1): SQTIHQWPATLVQPVGSPLSLECTVEGTSNPNLYWYRQAAGRGLQLLFYSVGIGQISSEVPQNLSASRPQDRQFILSSKKLLLSDSGFYLCAWKTGLNTEAFFGQGTRLTVV.

The chain employs TRBV20-1 and TRBJ2-2; absent DNA, TCRdb's TRBD2 call cannot be checked. CDR3 length: 15 amino acids. Germline loops: CDR1 DFQATT, CDR2 SNEGSKA (reference sequence). The chain's CDR3 is CSASLSEGPTGELFF.

This clonotype is labeled medium-sized (0.01 to 0.1%) based on frequency. The chain combines TRBV12-3 or TRBV12-4 with TRBJ1-5. The CDR3 extends over 15 amino acids. CDR3 amino acids: CASSWSVGSNQPQHF.

Frequency places this clonotype as medium-sized (0.01 to 0.1%). The chain employs TRBV14 and TRBJ1-2; no DNA is available, so the TRBD1 call from TCRdb remains unchecked. Germline CDR1 is SGHDN and CDR2 is FVKESK. The CDR3 runs to 14 residues. The CDR3 loop reads CASSQGHRGPGYTF.

This chain connects TRBV2 to TRBJ2-7; the TRBD1 assignment by TCRdb is unverifiable without DNA. The CDR3 has 13 residues. Germline CDR1 is SNHLY and CDR2 is FYNNEI. CDR3 sequence: CASRGTGGYEQYF.

The rearrangement links TRBV20-1 to TRBJ2-1. The germline V gene encodes CDR1 DFQATT and CDR2 SNEGSKA (reference sequence). The length of the CDR3 is 11 residues. The CDR3 loop is CSARRETEQFF.

This clonotype is deemed medium-sized by its frequency. This CDR3 reads CASSFEGGRSYNEQFF. The chain has TRBV7-2 and TRBJ2-1; TCRdb's D call of TRBD1 is untestable without DNA. Germline V gene lookup returns CDR1 SGHTA and CDR2 FQGNSA. This CDR3 region has 16 residues. The whole variable domain, remainder taken from reference TRBV7-2 and TRBJ2-1, is GAGVSQSPSNKVTEKGKDVELRCDPISGHTALYWYRQSLGQGLEFLIYFQGNSAPDKSGLPSDRFSAERTGGSVSTLTIQRTQQEDSAVYLCASSFEGGRSYNEQFFGPGTRLTVL.

This sequence joins TRBV4-2 and TRBJ1-6; the TCRdb D gene call, TRBD1, has no DNA to confirm it. The CDR3 runs 18 residues. The germline V gene has CDR1 LGHNA and CDR2 YNFKEQ. The CDR3 protein is CASSQDKTGGTLNSPLHF.

This clonotype ranks as medium-sized in terms of frequency. The chain joins TRBV20-1 to TRBJ2-3. This CDR3 is built from 12 residues. CDR1 is DFQATT, CDR2 SNEGSKA, per germline (reference sequence). CDR3 sequence reads: CSGEESTDTQYF.

This chain uses TRBV10-3 with TRBJ2-2; TCRdb's D call, TRBD1, is unchecked because there is no DNA. Germline-derived CDR1 and CDR2 are ENHRY and SYGVKD. This CDR3 has 13 amino acids. CDR3 residues: CATGTGGSGELFF.

According to its frequency, this clonotype is medium-sized. The chain joins TRBV30 to TRBJ2-5; TCRdb picks TRBD1, but there is no DNA to check that call. In germline, CDR1 is GTSNPN, CDR2 SVGIG (reference sequence). The length of the CDR3 is 14 residues. This CDR3 reads CALLTPGRQETQYF. The variable domain in full, with the rest retrieved from reference TRBV30 and TRBJ2-5, is SQTIHQWPATLVQPVGSPLSLECTVEGTSNPNLYWYRQAAGRGLQLLFYSVGIGQISSEVPQNLSASRPQDRQFILSSKKLLLSDSGFYLCALLTPGRQETQYFGPGTRLLVL.

Considering frequency, this clonotype is medium-sized (0.01 to 0.1%). V and J are TRBV19 and TRBJ2-6; without DNA, the TCRdb call of TRBD1 cannot be checked. Germline values: CDR1 LNHDA, CDR2 SQIVND (reference sequence). The CDR3 consists of 18 residues. The CDR3: CASSRAGQMNSGANVLTF.

V is TRBV5-4 and J is TRBJ2-5; TCRdb reports TRBD2, a call that lacks DNA to check it against. The CDR3 is 15 residues long. In germline, CDR1 is SGHNT, CDR2 YYREEE (reference sequence). The CDR3 loop is CASSLDSGRRETQYF.

The chain's CDR3 is CASSVSSGTTDTQYF. The chain is built from TRBV6-2 or TRBV6-3 and TRBJ2-3; the D gene TCRdb calls, TRBD2, cannot be checked with no DNA. Germline V gene sequence: CDR1 MNHEY, CDR2 SVGEGT. CDR3 size: 15 residues.

The genes are TRBV5-4 and TRBJ1-6. The CDR3 spans 11 residues. CDR1 SGHNT and CDR2 YYREEE come from the germline V gene (reference sequence). This CDR3 reads CASSLTSPLHF. The variable domain in full, with the rest retrieved from reference TRBV5-4 and TRBJ1-6, is ETGVTQSPTHLIKTRGQQVTLRCSSQSGHNTVSWYQQALGQGPQFIFQYYREEENGRGNFPPRFSGLQFPNYSSELNVNALELDDSALYLCASSLTSPLHFGNGTRLTVT.

This chain joins TRBV7-9 and TRBJ2-7; TCRdb selects TRBD2, and the lack of DNA leaves this call unchecked. This CDR3 spans 15 amino acids. Per germline, CDR1 SEHNR and CDR2 FQNEAQ (reference sequence). Here the CDR3 reads CASSLRLAGPYEQYF.